The 25 T cell receptor beta chains given below trace back to one sample, sequenced in a study of blood T cell repertoires in COVID-19. Measured with immunoSEQ multiplex PCR; TCRdb has only the in-frame clones, and not every one. The repertoire holds 380,000 or so clones, roughly 86% seen once, with around 1.1% in the top ten. Material: peripheral blood. These receptors were obtained from a human donor with acute or convalescent COVID-19. The donor label of this sample is uncertain.

This chain connects TRBV5-1 to TRBJ1-3, with D uncertain. The CDR3 is 17 amino acids. V was clipped by 1 base and J by 1 base, with 15 bases between them. Per germline, CDR1 SGHRS and CDR2 YFSETQ. CDR3 sequence: CASSLYLGRESGNTIYF. CDR3 bases: TGCGCCAGCAGCTTGTATCTAGGGCGGGAGTCTGGAAACACCATATATTTT.

This chain links TRBV10-3 with TRBJ1-1; D gene unclear. CDR3 length equals 12 residues. Germline assignment: CDR1 ENHRY and CDR2 SYGVKD. V lost 2 bases to trimming and J lost 4 bases, with 5 bases between them. CDR3: CAISEARTEAFF. CDR3 DNA sequence: TGTGCCATCAGTGAGGCGCGCACTGAAGCTTTCTTT.

The chain combines TRBV9 with TRBJ1-4; the match to TRBD1 covers 9 bases. Per the germline V gene, CDR1 is SGDLS and CDR2 is YYNGEE. The CDR3 is 15 amino acids. Trimming took 4 bases from V and 6 from J; bases not matched to a gene: 7. CDR3: CASSSGGTGHEKLFF. The CDR3 DNA reads TGTGCCAGCAGCTCAGGAGGGACAGGGCATGAAAAACTGTTTTTT.

This clone came up a few times. The V call is TRBV7-9, the J call TRBJ1-2; D not certain. V lost 4 bases, J lost 6 bases, and 9 bases lay in between. This CDR3 is 12 amino acids long. Per germline, CDR1 SEHNR and CDR2 FQNEAQ (reference sequence). This CDR3 is CASSYPGDGYTF. The CDR3 DNA follows: TGTGCCAGCAGCTACCCGGGAGATGGCTACACCTTC.

The chain employs TRBV7-9 and TRBJ2-7; 11 positions match TRBD2. V lost 5 bases and J lost 5; bases outside the gene matches: 8. Germline V gene lookup returns CDR1 SEHNR and CDR2 FQNEAQ (reference sequence). The CDR3 sequence is 15 residues long. The CDR3 DNA sequence: TGTGCCAGCAGCCTCCGGACTAGCGGGTCTGACGAGCAGTACTTC. It encodes CASSLRTSGSDEQYF.

The chain has TRBV2 and TRBJ1-5; weak D call: TRBD1 (5 bases). Trimming left V 2 bases short and J 7 bases short, with 15 bases between. Per germline, CDR1 SNHLY and CDR2 FYNNEI. This CDR3 has 15 amino acids. The DNA of the CDR3 is TGTGCCAGCAGTGAACGAGTGGGGGGAGGGCAGCCCCAGCATTTT. Encoded protein: CASSERVGGGQPQHF.

The chain has TRBV7-8 and TRBJ1-1; D is unclear. The germline V and J ends were trimmed by 3 bases and 1 base, with 9 bases remaining between them. Germline assignment: CDR1 SGHVS and CDR2 FQNEAQ. The CDR3 sequence is 14 residues long. Here the CDR3 DNA reads TGTGCCAGCAGCTTCGGGTTTGAGAACACTGAAGCTTTCTTT. It encodes CASSFGFENTEAFF.

This sequence joins TRBV19 and TRBJ1-1; no reliable D call. Germline values: CDR1 LNHDA, CDR2 SQIVND (reference sequence). The CDR3 has 14 residues. Trimming stripped 7 bases from V and 1 base from J, with 13 bases between. The CDR3 loop reads CASITSRENTEAFF. In DNA form, the CDR3 reads TGTGCCAGTATCACGTCCCGGGAGAACACTGAAGCTTTCTTT.

The chain couples TRBV5-1 to TRBJ2-2; TRBD1 might be the D (6 bases). V gave up 5 bases and J gave up 2 bases, with 13 bases separating them. The CDR3 consists of 15 residues. Germline lookup yields CDR1 SGHRS and CDR2 YFSETQ. The DNA of the CDR3 is TGCGCCAGCAGATCGGGGACAACTAACACCGGGGAGCTGTTTTTT. It encodes CASRSGTTNTGELFF.

The genes are TRBV18 and TRBJ1-2; 7 bases are a match to TRBD1. Looked up from germline, CDR1 is KGHSH and CDR2 is LQKENI. With 4 bases clipped from V and 7 bases from J, the junction kept 6 bases outside the gene matches. The CDR3 contains 13 residues. Here the CDR3 reads CASSRQGTGGYTF. Written as DNA, the CDR3 is TGTGCCAGCTCACGACAGGGAACTGGTGGCTACACCTTC.

In this sample, this clone turned up a few times. The chain carries TRBV28 and TRBJ2-2; D possibly corresponds to TRBD1 (6 bases). In germline, CDR1 is MDHEN, CDR2 SYDVKM. The CDR3 spans 15 residues. Between the trimmed V and J ends, which lost 5 bases and 9 bases, there was a span of 19 bases. CDR3 bases: TGTGCCAGCAGTCCGGGACACCTCCGAGGAAGGGAGCTGTTTTTT. Protein product: CASSPGHLRGRELFF.

The chain couples TRBV4-1 to TRBJ1-6, with D perhaps TRBD1 (5 bases). Germline lookup yields CDR1 MGHRA and CDR2 YSYEKL. The length of the CDR3 is 20 residues. V was trimmed by 4 bases and J by 0 bases, leaving 22 bases between them. This CDR3 is CASSRGDTATGSSYNSPLHF. The CDR3 region has the DNA TGCGCCAGCAGCCGGGGGGATACTGCGACGGGAAGCTCCTATAATTCACCCCTCCACTTT.

V is TRBV2 and J is TRBJ2-5, with D maybe TRBD1 (5 bases). This CDR3 region has 14 residues. Trimming removed 3 bases at V and 1 base at J, with 9 bases between. Germline V gene sequence: CDR1 SNHLY, CDR2 FYNNEI. Here the CDR3 reads CASSDYRSQETQYF. The CDR3 DNA reads as TGTGCCAGCAGTGATTACAGGAGCCAAGAGACCCAGTACTTC.

Remarks on this clone: The sample has other DNA sequences that encode this CDR3 too. This chain connects TRBV18 to TRBJ1-1, with a weak D call TRBD1 (5 bases). The CDR3 extends over 13 amino acids. V was clipped by 6 bases and J by 3 bases, with 11 bases between them. The germline gives CDR1 KGHSH, CDR2 LQKENI. CDR3 coding DNA: TGTGCCAGCTCGCCAGGGCCCGACACTGAAGCTTTCTTT. Encoded protein: CASSPGPDTEAFF.

This sequence joins TRBV6-1 and TRBJ1-4, with 9 bases matching TRBD1. The CDR3 has 14 amino acids. The germline V gene encodes CDR1 MNHNS and CDR2 SASEGT. V trimming: 3 bases; J trimming: 8 bases; junction bases outside the gene matches: 4. Here the CDR3 DNA reads TGTGCCAGCAGTGATGGGACAGGGATAGAAAAACTGTTTTTT. This encodes CASSDGTGIEKLFF.

This clone was found once. In DNA form, the CDR3 reads TGCAGCGTTGATTATGGGACATGGAACACTGAAGCTTTCTTT. It specifies CSVDYGTWNTEAFF. The chain joins TRBV29-1 to TRBJ1-1, with a weak D call TRBD1 (6 bases). Germline values: CDR1 SQVTM, CDR2 ANQGSEA. V was trimmed by 3 bases and J by 1 base, leaving 12 bases between them. The CDR3 has 14 residues.

DNA of the CDR3: TGTGCCAGCATACTCGGACAGGGACGGTACAATGAGCAGTTCTTC. It translates to CASILGQGRYNEQFF. The chain uses TRBV6-4 and TRBJ2-1; 8 bases match TRBD1. CDR3 size: 15 residues. The V gene's germline CDR1 is MRHNA and CDR2 SNTAGT. V shed 7 bases, J shed 4 bases, and the junction held 9 bases outside the gene matches.

This clone is a singleton in its sample. This rearrangement joins TRBV7-9 to TRBJ1-1; no clear D gene. Trimming pared 1 base from V and 5 bases from J, leaving 11 bases between. Germline V gene sequence: CDR1 SEHNR, CDR2 FQNEAQ (reference sequence). The CDR3 length is 14 residues. In DNA form, the CDR3 reads TGTGCCAGCAGCTTAGTGGCAGGTCAGACTGAAGCTTTCTTT. It translates to CASSLVAGQTEAFF.

A remark on this clone: In the same sample, other DNA sequences code for this CDR3. The chain uses TRBV5-1 and TRBJ1-2; 7 nucleotides match TRBD1. Germline V gene data show CDR1 as SGHRS and CDR2 as YFSETQ. The CDR3 runs to 14 residues. Trimming took 0 bases from V and 5 from J; bases not matched to a gene: 4. The CDR3 spells CASSLEGAGYGYTF. CDR3 DNA: TGCGCCAGCAGCTTGGAGGGGGCTGGGTATGGCTACACCTTC.

This sequence joins TRBV19 and TRBJ2-3, with 9 bases lining up with TRBD2. The V gene's germline CDR1 is LNHDA and CDR2 SQIVND (reference sequence). CDR3 length: 16 residues. Trimming removed 0 bases from V and 3 bases from J; junction bases left unmatched: 4. The CDR3: CASSIELAGLTDTQYF. The DNA of the CDR3 is TGTGCCAGTAGTATAGAACTAGCGGGCCTTACAGATACGCAGTATTTT. The full variable domain, its missing parts supplied by reference TRBV19 and TRBJ2-3, is DGGITQSPKYLFRKEGQNVTLSCEQNLNHDAMYWYRQDPGQGLRLIYYSQIVNDFQKGDIAEGYSVSREKKESFPLTVTSAQKNPTAFYLCASSIELAGLTDTQYFGPGTRLTVL.

This chain uses TRBV29-1 with TRBJ1-3; D remains ambiguous. In germline, CDR1 is SQVTM, CDR2 ANQGSEA. The CDR3 is made up of 14 amino acids. Trimming removed 5 bases from V and 0 bases from J, with 11 bases in between. CDR3 DNA sequence: TGCAGCGTTACCCAGGCGTACTCTGGAAACACCATATATTTT. The encoded protein is CSVTQAYSGNTIYF. The whole variable domain, remainder taken from reference TRBV29-1 and TRBJ1-3, is SAVISQKPSRDICQRGTSLTIQCQVDSQVTMMFWYRQQPGQSLTLIATANQGSEATYESGFVIDKFPISRPNLTFSTLTVSNMSPEDSSIYLCSVTQAYSGNTIYFGEGSWLTVV.

CDR3 region: CASSLGQGAINQPQHF. The CDR3 DNA sequence: TGTGCCAGCTCACTCGGACAGGGGGCTATTAATCAGCCCCAGCATTTT. The V call is TRBV18, the J call TRBJ1-5; 11 positions match TRBD1. V trimming: 4 bases; J trimming: 4 bases; junction bases outside the gene matches: 6. This CDR3 spans 16 amino acids. Germline V CDR1 and CDR2: KGHSH, LQKENI.

The chain joins TRBV27 to TRBJ2-2, with a tentative D call TRBD2 (5 bases). This CDR3 spans 16 amino acids. V was trimmed by 5 bases and J by 0 bases, leaving 13 bases between them. CDR1 is MNHEY, CDR2 SMNVEV, per germline (reference sequence). This CDR3 reads CASSPLAVANTGELFF. The CDR3, as DNA: TGTGCCAGCAGTCCCCTAGCTGTGGCGAACACCGGGGAGCTGTTTTTT.

This clone was recorded only once. This chain uses TRBV25-1 with TRBJ1-4; 9 bases match TRBD1. The CDR3 is 16 amino acids. Unmatched junction bases numbered 10, after V lost 3 bases and J lost 8 bases. Germline V gives CDR1 MGHDK, CDR2 SYGVNS. CDR3 region: CASSDPRTGVQEKLFF. The CDR3 DNA reads as TGTGCCAGCAGTGACCCCAGGACAGGGGTACAGGAAAAACTGTTTTTT. The whole variable domain, remainder taken from reference TRBV25-1 and TRBJ1-4, is EADIYQTPRYLVIGTGKKITLECSQTMGHDKMYWYQQDPGMELHLIHYSYGVNSTEKGDLSSESTVSRIRTEHFPLTLESARPSHTSQYLCASSDPRTGVQEKLFFGSGTQLSVL.

This clone was observed once. The CDR3 loop is CASSYSEVDYGYTF. In DNA, the CDR3 is TGTGCCAGCAGTTACTCGGAGGTGGACTATGGCTACACCTTC. The chain combines TRBV6-5 with TRBJ1-2; D ambiguous. This CDR3 is 14 amino acids long. Germline V gives CDR1 MNHEY, CDR2 SVGAGI. Trimming removed 0 bases at V and 3 bases at J, with 8 bases between.